Sequencing of this T cell receptor beta chain was carried out in a study of cytomegalovirus exposure and HLA in healthy donors. 13 Jbeta primers and 60 Vbeta primers were used for the PCR. The assay was immunoSEQ multiplex PCR, and TCRdb's table has in-frame clones only and misses some. Here the sample spans roughly 150,000 clones, 60% to 80% being singletons. Germline CDR1 reads SGHRS; CDR2 reads YFSETQ. V was pared by 4 bases and J by 4 bases, with 6 bases of the junction left unmatched. The CDR3 extends over 15 amino acids. Specimen: PBMCs. The TCR comes from a male donor in good health and CMV-seronegative. The rearrangement joins TRBV5-1 to TRBJ2-3; 10 nucleotides align to TRBD2. The DNA of the CDR3 is TGCGCCAGCAGCCCGGGGAGCGGGGGGGCAGATACGCAGTATTTT. This sequence encodes CASSPGSGGADTQYF. The whole variable domain, filled in from reference TRBV5-1 and TRBJ2-3, reads KAGVTQTPRYLIKTRGQQVTLSCSPISGHRSVSWYQQTPGQGLQFLFEYFSETQRNKGNFPGRFSGRQFSNSRSEMNVSTLELGDSALYLCASSPGSGGADTQYFGPGTRLTVL.